Below, 21 T cell receptor beta chains from the same sample are listed, as sequenced in a study of response to subunit inactivated influenza vaccine. TCRdb analysed the RT-PCR reads with MiXCR anew, one entry per CDR3 protein. Here the sample spans 450,000 to 500,000 distinct CDR3 sequences, 11% being singletons. Sequenced material: PBMCs from blood, taken more than 35 days after vaccination. All receptors derive from a man aged 45 to 65 who received an inactivated influenza vaccine.

This clonotype has just a few counts. The chain recombines TRBV30 with TRBJ2-5; D remains unclear. V lost 1 base to trimming and J lost 4 bases, with 10 bases between them. CDR1 and CDR2 from the germline V gene are GTSNPN and SVGIG (reference sequence). The CDR3 sequence is 13 residues long. The CDR3 is CAWSDRPGETQYF. CDR3 bases: TGTGCCTGGAGTGACCGTCCGGGAGAGACCCAGTACTTC.

This clonotype came up a few times. The rearrangement joins TRBV20-1 to TRBJ2-3, with TRBD2 matching 11 bases. This CDR3 contains 17 residues. CDR1 is DFQATT, CDR2 SNEGSKA, per germline (reference sequence). V dropped 0 bases and J dropped 3; count of bases not matched to a gene: 8. CDR3 residues: CSARDPLAGGITDTQYF. DNA of the CDR3: TGCAGTGCTAGAGATCCTCTAGCGGGGGGCATTACAGATACGCAGTATTTT.

This clonotype appeared many times. The rearrangement uses TRBV4-1 and TRBJ1-6; the match to TRBD1 covers 8 bases. The CDR3 runs to 15 residues. Germline CDR1 is MGHRA and CDR2 is YSYEKL. After removal of 2 bases from V and 7 bases from J, the junction contained 4 bases not matched to a gene. CDR3: CASSQPDRENSPLHF. DNA of the CDR3: TGCGCCAGCAGCCAACCGGACAGGGAGAATTCACCCCTCCACTTT.

This clonotype occurred a few times. This chain connects TRBV4-1 to TRBJ1-5, with D uncertain. The ends were cut back, 0 bases at V and 7 bases at J, with 7 bases in the middle. Germline CDR1 MGHRA, CDR2 YSYEKL. The CDR3 totals 13 residues. The CDR3 DNA reads as TGCGCCAGCAGCCAAGATTTAATACAGCCCCAGCATTTT. Protein sequence: CASSQDLIQPQHF.

This clonotype was seen a few times. The chain recombines TRBV20-1 with TRBJ2-7; 12 bases are a match to TRBD2. V was pared by 4 bases and J by 2 bases, with 6 bases of the junction left unmatched. The CDR3 has 15 amino acids. Germline V gene sequence: CDR1 DFQATT, CDR2 SNEGSKA (reference sequence). The CDR3 protein is CSATTPSGRAYEQYF. The CDR3 DNA follows: TGCAGTGCTACGACTCCTAGCGGGAGGGCCTACGAGCAGTACTTC.

The genes are TRBV4-1 and TRBJ2-7; D gene ambiguous. Germline CDR1 is MGHRA and CDR2 is YSYEKL. The CDR3 loop spans 13 amino acids. V lost 1 base to trimming and J lost 6 bases, with 10 bases between them. Here the CDR3 reads CASSQGLDLEQYF. The CDR3 DNA follows: TGCGCCAGCAGCCAAGGGCTGGATCTCGAGCAGTACTTC.

This clonotype was recorded a few times. V and J are TRBV6-5 and TRBJ2-3, with 8 bases matching TRBD2. Trimming took 0 bases from V and 3 from J; bases not matched to a gene: 11. CDR3 size: 18 residues. CDR1 and CDR2 from the germline V gene are MNHEY and SVGAGI. CDR3 DNA sequence: TGTGCCAGCAGTTACTCGCTCCCCTCAGCGGGGGAAACAGATACGCAGTATTTT. Translating it yields CASSYSLPSAGETDTQYF.

This rearrangement joins TRBV4-1 to TRBJ1-2; D uncertain. Germline-derived CDR1 and CDR2 are MGHRA and YSYEKL. The CDR3 extends over 15 amino acids. Trimming cost V 1 base and J 0 bases, with 9 bases left between them. The chain's CDR3 is CASSQVSGANYGYTF. In nucleotides, the CDR3 is TGCGCCAGCAGCCAAGTATCAGGCGCTAACTATGGCTACACCTTC.

V and J are TRBV12-3 or TRBV12-4 and TRBJ2-7; possibly TRBD2 for D (6 bases). The CDR3 spans 15 residues. The V end was cut by 7 bases, the J end by 0 bases, with 16 bases between. The chain's CDR3 is CASTVGLSGSYEQYF. For the CDR3, the DNA is TGTGCCAGCACCGTAGGACTTAGCGGCTCCTACGAGCAGTACTTC.

This clonotype was counted a few times. V usage is TRBV3-1 and J usage is TRBJ1-2; 9 bases are a match to TRBD1. Trimming cost V 4 bases and J 7 bases; bases outside gene matches: 10. CDR1 is LGHDT and CDR2 is YNNKEL in the germline V gene (reference sequence). The CDR3 is 15 residues long. The CDR3 spells CASSPSDRGRGGYTF. The DNA of the CDR3 is TGTGCCAGCAGCCCCTCGGACAGGGGCCGGGGTGGCTACACCTTC.

The chain combines TRBV6-2 or TRBV6-3 with TRBJ2-3; no clear D. Per the germline V gene, CDR1 is MNHEY and CDR2 is SVGEGT. This CDR3 contains 14 residues. Trimming cost V 8 bases and J 4 bases, with 16 bases left between them. This chain's CDR3 is CASGFSETADTQYF. The DNA of the CDR3 is TGTGCCAGCGGATTCAGTGAGACGGCAGATACGCAGTATTTT.

V usage is TRBV11-2 and J usage is TRBJ2-1, with TRBD2 identical over 11 bases. The length of the CDR3 is 14 residues. CDR1 SGHAT and CDR2 FQNNGV come from the germline V gene. V lost 5 bases to trimming and J lost 10 bases; unmatched junction nucleotides: 7. Here the CDR3 DNA reads TGTGCCAGCAGCCTCGGGACTAGCGGTTGGGAGCAGTTCTTC. Translated, it gives CASSLGTSGWEQFF.

The V call is TRBV20-1, the J call TRBJ2-3, with 7 bases identical to TRBD2. With 6 bases clipped from V and 2 bases from J, the junction kept 11 bases outside the gene matches. CDR3 length: 15 residues. Germline CDR1 DFQATT, CDR2 SNEGSKA (reference sequence). The DNA for the CDR3 is TGCAGTGCCCTGCCCCTAGCGGACACCACAGATACGCAGTATTTT. Its protein product is CSALPLADTTDTQYF.

The rearrangement links TRBV2 to TRBJ2-3; D is ambiguous. The CDR3 is made up of 15 amino acids. The V end lost 3 bases, the J end lost 0 bases, and 10 bases lay between the germline ends. Germline CDR1 is SNHLY and CDR2 is FYNNEI. The CDR3 is CASSDWRPSTDTQYF. DNA of the CDR3: TGTGCCAGCAGTGATTGGCGGCCTAGCACAGATACGCAGTATTTT. Together with reference TRBV2 and TRBJ2-3, the CDR3 gives the full variable domain: EPEVTQTPSHQVTQMGQEVILRCVPISNHLYFYWYRQILGQKVEFLVSFYNNEISEKSEIFDDQFSVERPDGSNFTLKIRSTKLEDSAMYFCASSDWRPSTDTQYFGPGTRLTVL.

The sample holds many counts of this clonotype. The J gene is TRBJ1-2, the V gene TRBV10-3; D possibly corresponds to TRBD1 (5 bases). This CDR3 has 13 residues. From germline, CDR1 is ENHRY and CDR2 SYGVKD. Trimming pared 2 bases from V and 4 bases from J, leaving 8 bases between. The DNA for the CDR3 is TGTGCCATCAGTGAGCAGGGTCTCTATGGCTACACCTTC. Amino acids: CAISEQGLYGYTF.

This clonotype has more than one count but fewer than ten. This rearrangement joins TRBV20-1 to TRBJ2-5; the match to TRBD2 covers 14 bases. CDR1 is DFQATT, CDR2 SNEGSKA, per germline (reference sequence). Unmatched junction bases numbered 6, after V lost 5 bases and J lost 4 bases. The CDR3 sequence is 15 residues long. Written as DNA, the CDR3 is TGCAGTGCTGAGGGACTAGCGGGAGTGTTAGAGACCCAGTACTTC. It specifies CSAEGLAGVLETQYF.

The chain has TRBV4-1 and TRBJ1-2; tentatively, D is TRBD1 (5 bases). Deletions cut 6 bases from V and 5 bases from J, with 19 bases between. The germline gives CDR1 MGHRA, CDR2 YSYEKL. The CDR3 runs 15 residues. Here the CDR3 reads CASSTGLPGGYGYTF. CDR3 sequence (DNA): TGCGCCAGCAGTACAGGTCTTCCTGGAGGGTATGGCTACACCTTC.

This clonotype has a handful of counts. The rearrangement uses TRBV28 and TRBJ2-5; TRBD2 matches at 11 bases. The V and J ends lost 5 bases and 5 bases, in that order; junction bases with no gene match: 7. Germline CDR1 is MDHEN and CDR2 is SYDVKM. This CDR3 comprises 15 residues. Here the CDR3 DNA reads TGTGCCAGCAGTCCGCGACTAGCGGGGACTGAGACCCAGTACTTC. Encoded protein: CASSPRLAGTETQYF. The complete variable domain, with remaining parts taken from reference TRBV28 and TRBJ2-5, reads DVKVTQSSRYLVKRTGEKVFLECVQDMDHENMFWYRQDPGLGLRLIYFSYDVKMKEKGDIPEGYSVSREKKERFSLILESASTNQTSMYLCASSPRLAGTETQYFGPGTRLLVL.

CDR3 in amino acids: CASSRRTGNYEQYF. CDR3 coding DNA: TGTGCCAGCAGTCGACGGACGGGTAACTACGAGCAGTACTTC. The chain uses TRBV12-3 or TRBV12-4 and TRBJ2-7; D remains ambiguous. The CDR3 is 14 amino acids. Trimming removed 5 bases at V and 3 bases at J, with 14 bases between.

In its sample, this clonotype was seen many times. The chain combines TRBV20-1 with TRBJ1-5; TRBD1 agrees at 7 bases. V lost 7 bases to trimming and J lost 4 bases; unmatched junction nucleotides: 10. The germline gives CDR1 DFQATT, CDR2 SNEGSKA (reference sequence). The CDR3 is 14 amino acids. The CDR3 protein is CSGKTGWRNQPQHF. CDR3 sequence (DNA): TGCAGTGGGAAGACAGGGTGGAGAAATCAGCCCCAGCATTTT.

This chain uses TRBV5-1 with TRBJ2-2, with D possibly TRBD1 on 6 matching bases. This CDR3 is 15 amino acids long. Per germline, CDR1 SGHRS and CDR2 YFSETQ. V lost 5 bases and J 0 bases, leaving 11 bases between the germline ends. CDR3 sequence: CASRHRDANTGELFF. The CDR3 DNA reads TGCGCCAGCAGACACAGGGACGCGAACACCGGGGAGCTGTTTTTT.